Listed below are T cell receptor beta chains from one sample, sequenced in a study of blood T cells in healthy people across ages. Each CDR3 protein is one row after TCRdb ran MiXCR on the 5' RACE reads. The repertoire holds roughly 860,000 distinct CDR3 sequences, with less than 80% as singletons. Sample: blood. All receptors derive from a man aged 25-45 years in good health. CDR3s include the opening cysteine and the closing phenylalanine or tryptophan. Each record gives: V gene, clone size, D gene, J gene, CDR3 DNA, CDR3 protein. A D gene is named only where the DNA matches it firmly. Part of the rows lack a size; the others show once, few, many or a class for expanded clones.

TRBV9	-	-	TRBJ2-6	TGTGCCAGCAGCGTAGAGGCCGCCATGGGGGCCAACGTCCTGACTTTC	CASSVEAAMGANVLTF
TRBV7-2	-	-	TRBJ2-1	TGTGCCAGCAACCCGAGCTCCTACAATGAGCAGTTCTTC	CASNPSSYNEQFF
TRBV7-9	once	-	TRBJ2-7	TGTGCCAGCAGCCCCGGGGAGGTCGAGCAGTACTTC	CASSPGEVEQYF
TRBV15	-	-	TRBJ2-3	TGTGCCACCAGCAGAGATCAGTACCGAGGTACGCAGTATTTT	CATSRDQYRGTQYF
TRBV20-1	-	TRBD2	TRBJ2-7	TGCAGTGCTAGAGATCGGACTGGCGGGGGGGCTTACGAGCAGTACTTC	CSARDRTGGGAYEQYF
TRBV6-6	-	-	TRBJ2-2	TGTGCCAGCAGTTACGAGGTCCGCACCGGGGAGCTGTTTTTT	CASSYEVRTGELFF
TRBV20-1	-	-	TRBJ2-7	TGCAGTGCTACCCAGACGGGGATGAGGGGCGAGCAGTACTTC	CSATQTGMRGEQYF
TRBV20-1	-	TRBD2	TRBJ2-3	TGCAGTGCTAGCAACGTACTAGCGGGGGGCCGCGGAGATACGCAGTATTTT	CSASNVLAGGRGDTQYF
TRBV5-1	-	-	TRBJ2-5	TGCGCCAGCACACCATTCATCTCGAACCAAGAGACCCAGTACTTC	CASTPFISNQETQYF
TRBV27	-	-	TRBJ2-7	TGTGCCAGCAGCCCGACCCATAGCTCCTACGAGCAGTACTTC	CASSPTHSSYEQYF
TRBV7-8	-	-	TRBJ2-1	TGTGCCAGCAGCTTAGAGGTCGGACCTTATGAGCAGTTCTTC	CASSLEVGPYEQFF
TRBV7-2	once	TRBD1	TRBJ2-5	TGTGCCAGCAGCGCCAGGACAGGGAGTCGAGAGACCCAGTACTTC	CASSARTGSRETQYF
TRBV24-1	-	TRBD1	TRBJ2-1	TGTGCCACCAGTGATTCGGGACAGGGGGCCAATGAGCAGTTCTTC	CATSDSGQGANEQFF
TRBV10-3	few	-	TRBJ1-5	TGTGCCATCAGTGAAACCCGGGGGGGAAACAATCAGCCCCAGCATTTT	CAISETRGGNNQPQHF
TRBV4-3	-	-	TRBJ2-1	TGCGCCAGCAGCCAAGTGGCGGGCAGCTCCTACAATGAGCAGTTCTTC	CASSQVAGSSYNEQFF
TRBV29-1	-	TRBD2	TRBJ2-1	TGCAGCGCCGGACTAGCGAAGAGTGAGCAGTTCTTC	CSAGLAKSEQFF
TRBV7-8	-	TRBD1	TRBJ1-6	TGTGGATCGCAGGGGGCTTATAATTCACCCCTCCACTTT	CGSQGAYNSPLHF
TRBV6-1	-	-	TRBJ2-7	TGTGCCAGCAGTAACGTGGGGGGCGCCGGCTCCTACGAGCAGTACTTC	CASSNVGGAGSYEQYF
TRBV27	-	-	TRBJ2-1	TGTGCCAGCAGTTTGACGGTAGGGGACACCTACTACAATGAGCAGTTCTTC	CASSLTVGDTYYNEQFF
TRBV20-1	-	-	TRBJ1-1	TGCAGTGCCAGGGGATTACTTGAGGGCACTGAAGCTTTCTTT	CSARGLLEGTEAFF
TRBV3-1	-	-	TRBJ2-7	TGTGCCAGCAGCCATTCCGGGACAAGGACCTTATTTAACGAGCAGTACTTC	CASSHSGTRTLFNEQYF
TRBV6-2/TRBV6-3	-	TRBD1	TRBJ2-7	TGTGCCGTCCGGGACAGGCCTTACGAGCAGTACTTC	CAVRDRPYEQYF
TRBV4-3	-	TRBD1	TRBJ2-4	TGCGCCAGCAGCCTCGAGGGGACAGAGTTAAACATTCAGTACTTC	CASSLEGTELNIQYF
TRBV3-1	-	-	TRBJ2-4	TGTGCCAGCAGCCAAGGGACGGAGGTAGCCAAAAACATTCAGTACTTC	CASSQGTEVAKNIQYF
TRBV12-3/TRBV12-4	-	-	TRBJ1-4	TGTGCCAGCAGTTTTTTACAGGGAAATGAAAAACTGTTTTTT	CASSFLQGNEKLFF
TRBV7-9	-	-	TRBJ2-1	TGTGCCAGCAGCTTAGCCCGGACCCTTTTCAATGAGCAGTTCTTC	CASSLARTLFNEQFF
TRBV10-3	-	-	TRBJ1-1	TGTGCCATCAGGACAGCGAACACTGAAGCTTTCTTT	CAIRTANTEAFF
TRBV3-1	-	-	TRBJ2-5	TGTGCCAGCAGCTACGACAGGATGGAGACCCAGTACTTC	CASSYDRMETQYF
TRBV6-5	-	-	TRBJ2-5	TGTGCCAGCAGTACATACAGGGACATTGAAGAGACCCAGTACTTC	CASSTYRDIEETQYF
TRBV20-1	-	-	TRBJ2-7	TGCAGTGCTGGGGATGTAGGGCAGGGGTCCTACGAGCAGTACTTC	CSAGDVGQGSYEQYF
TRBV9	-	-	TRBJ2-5	TGTGCCAGCAGCGTAGAGCAGAACAATGAGCAGTACTTC	CASSVEQNNEQYF
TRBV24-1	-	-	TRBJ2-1	TGTGCCACCAGTGACCTAGGGCAGGGGAATAACAATGAGCAGTTCTTC	CATSDLGQGNNNEQFF
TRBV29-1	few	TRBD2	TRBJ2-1	TGCAGCGTGGGACCCAGTAGCGGGGGATCAAGCTCCTACAATGAGCAGTTCTTC	CSVGPSSGGSSSYNEQFF
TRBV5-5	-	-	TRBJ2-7	TGTGCCAGCAGCTTGCCGCGAGAGGATGGAACCTACGAGCAGTACTTC	CASSLPREDGTYEQYF
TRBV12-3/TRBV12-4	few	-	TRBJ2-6	TGTGCCAGCAGTTTACCCCGAGGGGACATGTCCTCTGGGGCCAACGTCCTGACTTTC	CASSLPRGDMSSGANVLTF
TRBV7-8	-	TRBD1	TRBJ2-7	TGTGCCAGCAGCTCGATCCGGACAGGGAACGAGCAGTACTTC	CASSSIRTGNEQYF
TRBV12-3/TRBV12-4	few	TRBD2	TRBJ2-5	TGTGCCAGCAGTCTCGGACTAGCGGGGGGGGTCGAGACCCAGTACTTC	CASSLGLAGGVETQYF
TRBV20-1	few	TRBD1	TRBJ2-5	TGCAGTGCTGCCGCTGCACGGGACAGGGGAAAAGAGACCCAGTACTTC	CSAAAARDRGKETQYF
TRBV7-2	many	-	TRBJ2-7	TGTGCCAGCAGCTTAGGGAGGAACTCCTACGAGCAGTACTTC	CASSLGRNSYEQYF
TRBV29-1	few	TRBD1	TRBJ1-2	TGCAGCGTTGAGTTCCCGGGACAGGGGAGCGTCGGAGGCTACACCTTC	CSVEFPGQGSVGGYTF
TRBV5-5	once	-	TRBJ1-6	TGTGCCAGCAGCTTTAGCCGCCTCGATAATTCACCCCTCCACTTT	CASSFSRLDNSPLHF
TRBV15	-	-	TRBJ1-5	TGTGCCACCAGCGTGGGGGACACCCATCAGCCCCAGCATTTT	CATSVGDTHQPQHF
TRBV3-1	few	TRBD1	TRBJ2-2	TGTGCCAGCAGCCTGCAGACAGGGCCGAACACCGGGGAGCTGTTTTTT	CASSLQTGPNTGELFF
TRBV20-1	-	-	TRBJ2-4	TGCAGTGCTAGGCGCGGGCGAGGGGGGGGTGAGCAGTACTTC	CSARRGRGGGEQYF
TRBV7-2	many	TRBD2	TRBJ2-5	TGTGCCAGCAGCCCCGTACAAAGCGGGGGATCGGAGACCCAGTACTTC	CASSPVQSGGSETQYF
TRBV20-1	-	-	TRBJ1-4	TGCAGTGCTAGTACAACTAGGAATGAAAAACTGTTTTTT	CSASTTRNEKLFF
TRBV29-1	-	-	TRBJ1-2	TGCAGCGCAGGGTTAGCTAACTATGGCTACACCTTC	CSAGLANYGYTF
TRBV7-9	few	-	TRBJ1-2	TGTGCCAGCAGCCTGGGGGGGGGCGCCGTCTATGGCTACACCTTC	CASSLGGGAVYGYTF
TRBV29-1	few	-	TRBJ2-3	TGCAGCGTTGCTCAGGGGACAGATACGCAGTATTTT	CSVAQGTDTQYF
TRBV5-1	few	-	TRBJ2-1	TGCGCCAGCAGCTTGTGGGGTAGTAGCGATGAGCAGTTCTTC	CASSLWGSSDEQFF
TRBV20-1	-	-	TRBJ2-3	TGCAGTGCTCCGACTCTTCGCACAGATACGCAGTATTTT	CSAPTLRTDTQYF
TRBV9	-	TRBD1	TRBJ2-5	TGTGCCAGCGGGACAGGGATAGAAAAGACCCAGTACTTC	CASGTGIEKTQYF
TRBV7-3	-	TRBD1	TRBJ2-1	TGTGCCAGCAGCCCTACCCGGACAGGGGGCGCCGGTGGCAATGAGCAGTTCTTC	CASSPTRTGGAGGNEQFF
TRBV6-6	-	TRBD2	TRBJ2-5	TGTGCCAGCAGTTACGGTAGCGGGGCAGTGGAGACCCAGTACTTC	CASSYGSGAVETQYF
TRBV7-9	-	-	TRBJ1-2	TGTGCCAGCAGCTTAGAGGCAGACTCCTATGGCTACACCTTC	CASSLEADSYGYTF
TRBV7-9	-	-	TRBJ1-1	TGTGCCAGCAGCTTAGTTGGGGGGCCGCTGAACACTGAAGCTTTCTTT	CASSLVGGPLNTEAFF
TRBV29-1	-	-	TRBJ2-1	TGCAGCGTTGAAGTGCTCCTGGAGCGAGGGCAGTTCTTC	CSVEVLLERGQFF
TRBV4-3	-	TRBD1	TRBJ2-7	TGCGCCAGCAGCCATGAGACAGGGCCAGCAAGTGGCGAGCAGTACTTC	CASSHETGPASGEQYF
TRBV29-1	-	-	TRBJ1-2	TGCAGCGCCTGGGGAGGGTATGGCTACACCTTC	CSAWGGYGYTF
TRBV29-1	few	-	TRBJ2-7	TGCAGCGTCGGGCTCCAAGCCTACGAGCAGTACTTC	CSVGLQAYEQYF